These 15 T cell receptor beta chains were sequenced from one sample in a study of beta chain features in type 1 diabetes. The study reverse transcribed the entire isolated RNA, so it sequenced expressed TCRB transcripts. Some clones are missing from TCRdb's copy, which holds only in-frame ones; the method was immunoSEQ multiplex PCR. The repertoire includes under 950,000 clones, around a sixth of them detected once, and 0.02% to 0.025% sits in the top ten. Sequenced input: naive CD4+ T cells from blood. These receptors were taken from a woman aged 18-29 years in good health.

V gene TRBV7-9 combines with J gene TRBJ2-5; no firm D call. CDR3 length: 13 amino acids. The V end was cut by 6 bases, the J end by 5 bases, with 13 bases between. In germline, CDR1 is SEHNR, CDR2 FQNEAQ (reference sequence). The CDR3 protein is CASSRARIETQYF. The DNA of the CDR3 is TGTGCCAGCAGTCGCGCTAGAATCGAGACCCAGTACTTC.

The chain carries TRBV13 and TRBJ1-3; no clear D. Trimming stripped 5 bases from V and 8 bases from J, with 16 bases between. The CDR3 has 14 amino acids. Germline values: CDR1 PRHDT, CDR2 FYEKMQ (reference sequence). The CDR3 here is CASSPRRGVYTIYF. The CDR3 region has the DNA TGTGCCAGCAGCCCTCGACGGGGAGTCTACACCATATATTTT.

DNA of the CDR3: TGTGCCAGCAGTAGGGGGTCACAGGGAGCAGGTGAAGCTTTCTTT. It specifies CASSRGSQGAGEAFF. The J gene is TRBJ1-1, the V gene TRBV28; TRBD1 is a possible D gene (6 bases). Germline V gene data show CDR1 as MDHEN and CDR2 as SYDVKM. The CDR3 extends over 15 amino acids. Trimming took off 5 bases at V and 7 bases at J, with 20 bases between the two ends.

V and J are TRBV2 and TRBJ2-1; 8 nucleotides match TRBD2. The CDR3 is 14 residues long. V was clipped by 7 bases and J by 7 bases; unmatched bases: 9. Germline CDR1 and CDR2: SNHLY and FYNNEI. CDR3 DNA: TGTGCCAGCAAACCGGGACTAGGCGGTAATGAGCAGTTCTTC. Its translation: CASKPGLGGNEQFF.

This clone was counted between two and nine times. The rearrangement joins TRBV7-2 to TRBJ2-5; D perhaps matches TRBD2 (5 bases). The CDR3 has 14 amino acids. The germline gives CDR1 SGHTA, CDR2 FQGNSA. V was clipped by 0 bases and J by 5 bases, with 10 bases between them. CDR3 region: CASSLAATRETQYF. CDR3 DNA sequence: TGTGCCAGCAGCTTAGCGGCCACTAGGGAGACCCAGTACTTC.

This clone appeared a few times. The chain uses TRBV19 and TRBJ1-3; possible D gene TRBD1, 5 bases. The CDR3 length is 14 residues. Trimming cost V 10 bases and J 0 bases, with 13 bases left between them. Germline V CDR1 and CDR2: LNHDA, SQIVND (reference sequence). The CDR3 loop reads CATGDGNSGNTIYF. The CDR3 DNA is TGTGCCACCGGGGACGGCAACTCTGGAAACACCATATATTTT.

This rearrangement joins TRBV7-2 to TRBJ1-5; D not certain. V was shortened by 3 bases and J by 0 bases, with 6 bases between the two germline ends. Germline V gene data show CDR1 as SGHTA and CDR2 as FQGNSA. The CDR3 is 14 amino acids. The CDR3 coding sequence is TGTGCCAGCAGCTTGGGGAATAGCAATCAGCCCCAGCATTTT. Translating gives CASSLGNSNQPQHF. Full variable domain (remainder filled in from reference TRBV7-2 and TRBJ1-5): GAGVSQSPSNKVTEKGKDVELRCDPISGHTALYWYRQSLGQGLEFLIYFQGNSAPDKSGLPSDRFSAERTGGSVSTLTIQRTQQEDSAVYLCASSLGNSNQPQHFGDGTRLSIL.

The CDR3 loop reads CASSASSVRGREAFF. The CDR3 coding sequence is TGTGCCAGCAGTGCCTCTTCGGTAAGGGGGCGGGAAGCTTTCTTT. The chain uses TRBV25-1 and TRBJ1-1; TRBD1 aligns across 7 bases. V lost 4 bases, J lost 8 bases, and 13 bases stayed unmatched. The V gene's germline CDR1 is MGHDK and CDR2 SYGVNS. This CDR3 has 15 residues.

J is TRBJ1-1 and V is TRBV29-1; maybe TRBD1 (5 bases). There are 14 residues in the CDR3. Per the germline V gene, CDR1 is SQVTM and CDR2 is ANQGSEA. Trimming took off 7 bases at V and 1 base at J, with 16 bases between the two ends. This CDR3 is CSANWGRKNTEAFF. The CDR3 coding sequence is TGCAGCGCCAACTGGGGGAGAAAGAACACTGAAGCTTTCTTT.

There are a few counts of this clone. The chain combines TRBV7-9 with TRBJ1-4; D gene unclear. The germline CDR1 and CDR2 sequences are SEHNR and FQNEAQ (reference sequence). The germline V and J ends were trimmed by 3 bases and 5 bases, with 13 bases remaining between them. This CDR3 has 15 amino acids. CDR3 region: CASSFGVPPNEKLFF. CDR3 nucleotides: TGTGCCAGCAGCTTCGGTGTCCCCCCGAATGAAAAACTGTTTTTT. The whole variable domain, remainder taken from reference TRBV7-9 and TRBJ1-4, is DTGVSQNPRHKITKRGQNVTFRCDPISEHNRLYWYRQTLGQGPEFLTYFQNEAQLEKSRLLSDRFSAERPKGSFSTLEIQRTEQGDSAMYLCASSFGVPPNEKLFFGSGTQLSVL.

J is TRBJ2-2 and V is TRBV5-1; D unresolved. The V gene's germline CDR1 is SGHRS and CDR2 YFSETQ. This CDR3 region has 14 residues. Trimming removed 5 bases at V and 6 bases at J, with 14 bases between. In DNA, the CDR3 is TGCGCCAGCAGGGCTGCGATGACCCCCGGGGAGCTGTTTTTT. This gives the protein CASRAAMTPGELFF.

This chain connects TRBV19 to TRBJ1-1; no firm D call. The CDR3 is 14 amino acids. Germline V gene lookup returns CDR1 LNHDA and CDR2 SQIVND (reference sequence). V was clipped by 2 bases and J by 4 bases, with 11 bases between them. The CDR3 is CASSIPNWSTEAFF. CDR3 sequence (DNA): TGTGCCAGTAGTATACCTAATTGGAGCACTGAAGCTTTCTTT.

This clone has more than one count but fewer than ten. V gene TRBV14 combines with J gene TRBJ1-3, with D perhaps TRBD1 (5 bases). The CDR3 has 15 residues. V was trimmed by 5 bases and J by 5 bases, leaving 16 bases between them. The germline CDR1 and CDR2 sequences are SGHDN and FVKESK. Here the CDR3 DNA reads TGTGCCAGCAGCAACAGTGTCCAGGGCCGAAACACCATATATTTT. Its translation is CASSNSVQGRNTIYF.

In the case of this clone: Other DNA sequences from this sample encode an identical CDR3 as well. The chain links TRBV7-2 to TRBJ2-2; D is ambiguous. This CDR3 region has 12 residues. Per the germline V gene, CDR1 is SGHTA and CDR2 is FQGNSA. V lost 5 bases to trimming and J lost 3 bases, with 4 bases between them. The CDR3 region is CASSLYTGELFF. The CDR3 nucleotides are TGTGCCAGCAGCCTCTACACCGGGGAGCTGTTTTTT.

This clone was found a few times. The chain joins TRBV5-4 to TRBJ2-7; TRBD2 matches at 12 bases. Per the germline V gene, CDR1 is SGHNT and CDR2 is YYREEE (reference sequence). CDR3 length equals 15 residues. V lost 2 bases, J lost 4 bases, and 4 bases stayed unmatched. In nucleotides, the CDR3 is TGTGCCAGCAGCTTCGGACTAGCGGGATTATACGAGCAGTACTTC. It specifies CASSFGLAGLYEQYF.